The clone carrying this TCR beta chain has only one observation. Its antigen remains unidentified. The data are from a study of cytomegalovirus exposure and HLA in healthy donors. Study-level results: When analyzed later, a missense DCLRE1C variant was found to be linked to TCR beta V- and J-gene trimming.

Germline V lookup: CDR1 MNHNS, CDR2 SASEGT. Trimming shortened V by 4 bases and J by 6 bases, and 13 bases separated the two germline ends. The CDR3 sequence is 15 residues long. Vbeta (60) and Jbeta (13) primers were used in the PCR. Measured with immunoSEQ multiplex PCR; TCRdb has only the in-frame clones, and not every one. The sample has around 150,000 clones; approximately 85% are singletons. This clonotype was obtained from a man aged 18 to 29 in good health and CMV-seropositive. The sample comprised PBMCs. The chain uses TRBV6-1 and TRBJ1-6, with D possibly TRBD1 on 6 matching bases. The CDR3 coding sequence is TGTGCCAGCAGTGGGGGGCGCAAATTTAATTCACCCCTCCACTTT. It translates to CASSGGRKFNSPLHF.